This T cell receptor (beta chain) is drawn from a study of a mutant IDH1 vaccine in newly diagnosed glioma. Study in general: Following radiotherapy alone, or alongside temozolomide cycles, vaccination was started after an interval of 4-6 weeks.

Produced via immunoSEQ multiplex PCR; TCRdb's table is partial and in-frame only. The sample lists roughly 21,000 clones; roughly 84% were seen once. The CDR3 has 13 residues. Germline V CDR1 and CDR2: MNHNS, SASEGT. Time point defined: week 47, end of study. Mutant IDH1 20-mer peptide, at 300 ug, made up each vaccine dose, with topical imiquimod. This clone was found once. Its antigen is unknown. Specimen: PBMCs, collected from a glioma patient whose treatment included an IDH1 peptide vaccine. This TCR was recovered from a man aged 35 to 55 with glioma. V gene TRBV6-1 combines with J gene TRBJ2-1; either TRBD1 or TRBD2 may supply D (5 bases each). CDR3 in DNA: TGTGGCTTGCGAGGGGCGCGGGCCATTGAGCAGTTCTTC. Translated, it gives CGLRGARAIEQFF.